The 7 T cell receptor beta chains reported below all come from one sample, sequenced in a study of blood T cell repertoires in COVID-19 (dated by TCRdb to 2018 to 2020). The library was made by the immunoSEQ multiplex PCR assay. In its TCRdb copy, this immuneACCESS table keeps in-frame sequences only and misses some clones. Where compared with another copy, unresolved V genes explain less than half of these, and the others have no known cause. The sample table records about 300,000 clones; 85% to 90% of these occur just once. The leading ten clones occupy 1.3% of the sample. The sequenced material came from peripheral blood. The receptor set was obtained from a man aged 65-85 years with acute or convalescent COVID-19.

The V gene is TRBV5-6, the J gene TRBJ1-3; D perhaps matches TRBD1 (6 bases). Trimming shortened V by 1 base and J by 2 bases, and 19 bases separated the two germline ends. This CDR3 is 18 amino acids long. Germline-derived CDR1 and CDR2 are SGHDT and YYEEEE. CDR3 sequence (DNA): TGTGCCAGCAGCTTGTCTTGGGGACACACCAACGCTGGAAACACCATATATTTT. Residues: CASSLSWGHTNAGNTIYF.

The V call is TRBV4-1, the J call TRBJ2-7; a weak D match, TRBD2 (6 bases). There are 13 residues in the CDR3. Germline V CDR1 and CDR2: MGHRA, YSYEKL. Between the trimmed V and J ends, which lost 0 bases and 6 bases, there was a span of 9 bases. The CDR3 sequence is CASSQDSGREQYF. DNA for the CDR3: TGCGCCAGCAGCCAAGATAGCGGCCGCGAGCAGTACTTC.

This clone was seen only once. The chain employs TRBV6-2 or TRBV6-3 and TRBJ2-5, with TRBD1 matching over 8 bases. Germline lookup yields CDR1 MNHEY and CDR2 SVGEGT. The CDR3 has 15 amino acids. J lost 1 base, V lost 2 bases, and 3 bases had no gene match. The CDR3 reads CASSYPTGAQETQYF. The CDR3 nucleotides are TGTGCCAGCAGTTACCCGACAGGGGCCCAAGAGACCCAGTACTTC.

In its sample, this clone was seen a few times. This CDR3 reads CASSARVSGELFF. The CDR3 bases are TGTGCCAGTAGTGCCAGGGTGTCCGGGGAGCTGTTTTTT. The chain combines TRBV19 with TRBJ2-2, with D possibly being TRBD1 (5 bases). CDR1 LNHDA and CDR2 SQIVND come from the germline V gene (reference sequence). The CDR3 is 13 amino acids. V lost 5 bases, J lost 6 bases, and 10 bases lay in between.

This clone has a single count. The rearrangement joins TRBV28 to TRBJ2-2; D remains ambiguous. The CDR3 has 12 residues. Deletions cut 3 bases from V and 9 bases from J, with 8 bases between. Germline V CDR1 and CDR2: MDHEN, SYDVKM. DNA for the CDR3: TGTGCCAGCAGTTTTCCCCACAGGGAGCTGTTTTTT. This sequence encodes CASSFPHRELFF.

The CDR3: CASSFGTRAGGEKLFF. The CDR3 region has the DNA TGTGCCAGTAGTTTCGGGACCCGGGCAGGGGGTGAAAAACTGTTTTTT. The V and J genes are TRBV19 and TRBJ1-4; 7 nucleotides match TRBD1. The V segment lost 5 bases and the J segment 7 bases; nucleotides outside the gene matches: 13. Looked up from germline, CDR1 is LNHDA and CDR2 is SQIVND (reference sequence). The CDR3 has 16 residues.

The chain links TRBV28 to TRBJ1-1; TRBD1 matches 7 bases. V gave up 2 bases and J gave up 3 bases; unmatched junction bases: 9. There are 16 residues in the CDR3. Germline assignment: CDR1 MDHEN and CDR2 SYDVKM. In DNA form, the CDR3 reads TGTGCCAGCAGTTTAGGTGGAGGGGGCGGGGACACTGAAGCTTTCTTT. Translating gives CASSLGGGGGDTEAFF.